One and the same sample provided the 27 T cell receptor beta chains below, sequenced in a study of T cells in Graves' hyperthyroidism and ophthalmopathy. Amplification yielded TCR beta CDR3 regions, with RNA transcripts as the source. The study used the HTBI primer set for a first-round RT-PCR of the TCR CDR3. TCRdb recomputed calls from the multiplex PCR reads with MiXCR, one row per CDR3 protein. The table lists roughly 380,000 distinct CDR3 sequences, 14% of them singletons. Sequenced: blood. All receptors come from a woman aged 60-70 years with Graves' hyperthyroidism.

This clonotype has at least ten counts. V is TRBV7-2 and J is TRBJ2-5; D unresolved. Germline V gene lookup returns CDR1 SGHTA and CDR2 FQGNSA. Trimming shortened V by 0 bases and J by 4 bases, and 3 bases separated the two germline ends. CDR3 length: 12 residues. As DNA, the CDR3 is TGTGCCAGCAGCTTAGCCCGAGAGACCCAGTACTTC. This encodes CASSLARETQYF. The full variable domain, in which reference TRBV7-2 and TRBJ2-5 provide the parts outside the CDR3, is GAGVSQSPSNKVTEKGKDVELRCDPISGHTALYWYRQSLGQGLEFLIYFQGNSAPDKSGLPSDRFSAERTGGSVSTLTIQRTQQEDSAVYLCASSLARETQYFGPGTRLLVL.

In this sample, this clonotype turned up many times. The chain uses TRBV30 and TRBJ2-6; unclear D gene. This CDR3 spans 13 amino acids. Germline V gives CDR1 GTSNPN, CDR2 SVGIG (reference sequence). The ends were cut back, 5 bases at V and 1 base at J, with 6 bases in the middle. CDR3 sequence (DNA): TGTGCCTGGTCGGTATCTGGGGCCAACGTCCTGACTTTC. This gives the protein CAWSVSGANVLTF.

The table lists this clonotype with many counts. V and J are TRBV10-3 and TRBJ1-5, with unresolved D. From germline, CDR1 is ENHRY and CDR2 SYGVKD. The CDR3 is made up of 14 amino acids. V lost 0 bases and J lost 2, with 5 bases in between. The chain's CDR3 is CAISESAGNQPQHF. CDR3 DNA sequence: TGTGCCATCAGTGAGTCGGCCGGCAATCAGCCCCAGCATTTT.

This clonotype came up many times. The chain is built from TRBV2 and TRBJ1-1; D uncertain. Germline V gene sequence: CDR1 SNHLY, CDR2 FYNNEI. Trimming left V 0 bases short and J 12 bases short, with 11 bases between. This CDR3 contains 12 residues. The CDR3 reads CASSEAALSPFF. CDR3 DNA: TGTGCCAGCAGTGAAGCGGCACTGTCCCCTTTCTTT.

This clonotype was seen ten or more times. The chain carries TRBV5-1 and TRBJ2-7; D may be TRBD2 (5 bases). V was cut by 3 bases and J by 3 bases, with 13 bases left in between. The CDR3 covers 14 residues. Germline lookup yields CDR1 SGHRS and CDR2 YFSETQ. This chain's CDR3 is CASSSAWTGYEQYF. For the CDR3, the DNA is TGCGCCAGCAGCTCGGCATGGACTGGCTACGAGCAGTACTTC. Supplemented by reference TRBV5-1 and TRBJ2-7, the full variable domain reads KAGVTQTPRYLIKTRGQQVTLSCSPISGHRSVSWYQQTPGQGLQFLFEYFSETQRNKGNFPGRFSGRQFSNSRSEMNVSTLELGDSALYLCASSSAWTGYEQYFGPGTRLTVT.

This clonotype has ten or more counts. This CDR3 is CAIRPTSGPYNEQFF. The CDR3 DNA follows: TGTGCCATCAGGCCCACTAGCGGTCCCTACAATGAGCAGTTCTTC. The chain uses TRBV10-3 and TRBJ2-1; 8 bases map to TRBD2. J lost 2 bases, V lost 6 bases, and 6 bases had no gene match. This CDR3 has 15 residues. Per germline, CDR1 ENHRY and CDR2 SYGVKD.

This clonotype has more than one count but fewer than ten. This chain uses TRBV18 with TRBJ1-1; D call uncertain. V was pared by 3 bases and J by 6 bases, with 11 bases between. The CDR3 length is 13 residues. CDR1 and CDR2 from the germline V gene are KGHSH and LQKENI. DNA for the CDR3: TGTGCCAGCTCACCCGCGAAGACCGCTGAAGCTTTCTTT. Amino acid sequence: CASSPAKTAEAFF.

This clonotype turned up a few times. The chain joins TRBV7-9 to TRBJ2-7, with 7 bases identical to TRBD1. The germline gives CDR1 SEHNR, CDR2 FQNEAQ (reference sequence). This CDR3 has 14 amino acids. J lost 5 bases, V lost 3 bases, and 7 bases had no gene match. The CDR3 sequence is CASSFGQGVDEQYF. The DNA for the CDR3 is TGTGCCAGCAGCTTCGGGCAGGGGGTTGACGAGCAGTACTTC.

The table lists this clonotype with a few counts. This sequence joins TRBV5-1 and TRBJ2-7, with D tentatively TRBD2 (6 bases). The CDR3 totals 16 residues. Trimming stripped 3 bases from V and 2 bases from J, with 18 bases between. Germline V gene lookup returns CDR1 SGHRS and CDR2 YFSETQ. The CDR3 DNA sequence: TGCGCCAGCAGCTCAGTATGGCGGGACGGAGCCTACGAGCAGTACTTC. This sequence encodes CASSSVWRDGAYEQYF.

As for this clonotype: A read error may explain this, as a much larger clone is one base away. J is TRBJ2-6 and V is TRBV13, with D possibly being TRBD1 (5 bases). This CDR3 is built from 15 residues. V lost 5 bases to trimming and J lost 2 bases, with 10 bases between them. The germline V gene has CDR1 PRHDT and CDR2 FYEKMQ (reference sequence). CDR3 in amino acids: CASSTTVPGANVLTF. CDR3 in DNA: TGTGCCAGCAGCACGACAGTCCCTGGGGCCAACGTCCTGACTTTC.

This clonotype was counted ten times or more. The chain couples TRBV30 to TRBJ1-5; 7 bases match TRBD1. CDR1 GTSNPN and CDR2 SVGIG come from the germline V gene (reference sequence). The CDR3 length is 15 residues. V shed 0 bases and J 4 bases; nucleotides not matched to a gene: 6. CDR3 sequence (DNA): TGTGCCTGGAGTGTGGGGGACAGCCCTAATCAGCCCCAGCATTTT. It is translated as CAWSVGDSPNQPQHF.

This clonotype was counted ten times or more. V is TRBV2 and J is TRBJ2-2; maybe TRBD2 (5 bases). The CDR3 is 14 residues long. With 6 bases removed from V and 1 base from J, the gap between germline ends came to 9 bases. Germline V gives CDR1 SNHLY, CDR2 FYNNEI. The CDR3 sequence: CASRGRGNTGELFF. CDR3 coding DNA: TGTGCCAGCAGGGGTCGGGGGAACACCGGGGAGCTGTTTTTT.

In its sample, this clonotype was seen a few times. The J gene is TRBJ2-7, the V gene TRBV6-1, with D perhaps assigned TRBD1 or TRBD2 (6 bases each). With 2 bases removed from V and 3 bases from J, the gap between germline ends came to 11 bases. CDR3 length equals 14 residues. Germline CDR1 MNHNS, CDR2 SASEGT. The CDR3 reads CASSERGAGYEQYF. CDR3 in DNA: TGTGCCAGCAGTGAAAGGGGGGCGGGCTACGAGCAGTACTTC.

This clonotype showed up many times. The genes are TRBV10-3 and TRBJ2-3, with D possibly being TRBD1 (5 bases). Trimming took 5 bases from V and 5 from J, leaving 20 bases between them. Germline CDR1 and CDR2: ENHRY and SYGVKD. The CDR3 sequence is 16 residues long. The CDR3 spells CAISPQDPRLGDTQYF. The CDR3 DNA reads TGTGCCATCAGTCCACAGGACCCCAGGCTGGGAGATACGCAGTATTTT.

This clonotype has more than one count but fewer than ten. This chain joins TRBV25-1 and TRBJ2-7; 10 nucleotides agree with TRBD2. The CDR3 runs 15 residues. The junction had 14 bases not matched to a gene; V was cut back by 11 bases and J by 4 bases. Germline V gives CDR1 MGHDK, CDR2 SYGVNS. The CDR3 DNA reads as TGTGCCGAAGAAATGGGGGCTAGCGGGAGTTACGAGCAGTACTTC. Translating gives CAEEMGASGSYEQYF.

This clonotype was detected ten times or more. The chain employs TRBV15 and TRBJ2-7; D might be TRBD1 or TRBD2, each matching 5 bases. V was trimmed by 0 bases and J by 10 bases, leaving 10 bases between them. The CDR3 is 12 residues long. The germline CDR1 and CDR2 sequences are LNHNV and YYDKDF (reference sequence). The CDR3 protein is CATSRDWDPQYF. The CDR3 nucleotides are TGTGCCACCAGCAGAGATTGGGACCCTCAGTACTTC.

Concerning this clonotype: The CDR3 ends on some other residue instead of the conserved phenylalanine or tryptophan, so this is likely a read error. V is TRBV5-1 and J is TRBJ1-5; a possible D gene is TRBD1 (6 bases). The V end was cut by 4 bases, the J end by 2 bases, with 13 bases between. The CDR3 length is 15 residues. CDR1 SGHRS and CDR2 YFSETQ come from the germline V gene. The CDR3 sequence: CASSPLGGGNQPQHL. The CDR3 region has the DNA TGCGCCAGCAGCCCCTTAGGGGGAGGCAATCAGCCCCAGCATCTT.

This clonotype was observed many times. The gene calls are TRBV2 and TRBJ1-2; D ambiguous. The CDR3 is 12 amino acids. Germline values: CDR1 SNHLY, CDR2 FYNNEI. V lost 2 bases to trimming and J lost 3 bases, with 4 bases between them. The CDR3 DNA sequence: TGTGCCAGCAGTGAATTAGACTATGGCTACACCTTC. The encoded protein is CASSELDYGYTF.

The chain combines TRBV19 with TRBJ2-7; D might be TRBD1 (5 bases). CDR1 is LNHDA and CDR2 is SQIVND in the germline V gene (reference sequence). The CDR3 totals 13 residues. Trimming cost V 2 bases and J 3 bases, with 8 bases left between them. The CDR3 sequence: CASSIQRGYEQYF. The CDR3 bases are TGTGCCAGTAGTATACAAAGGGGCTACGAGCAGTACTTC.

This clonotype was seen only a few times. The chain links TRBV20-1 to TRBJ2-2; 10 bases align to TRBD2. The germline CDR1 and CDR2 sequences are DFQATT and SNEGSKA (reference sequence). The CDR3 contains 15 residues. Trimming removed 1 base from V and 7 bases from J; junction bases left unmatched: 6. DNA of the CDR3: TGCAGTGCTAGAGGGATAGCGGGAGGACGCGGGGAGCTGTTTTTT. Encoded protein: CSARGIAGGRGELFF.

This clonotype was found a few times. The V and J genes are TRBV19 and TRBJ1-1; D is undetermined. CDR1 and CDR2 from the germline V gene are LNHDA and SQIVND (reference sequence). V was clipped by 3 bases and J by 6 bases, with 11 bases between them. The CDR3 sequence is 13 residues long. CDR3 loop: CASSITPSSEAFF. The CDR3 nucleotides are TGTGCCAGTAGTATTACACCCTCTTCTGAAGCTTTCTTT.

To note about this clonotype: This may stem from a read error, because a much larger clone lies one nucleotide away. The chain links TRBV28 to TRBJ1-1; D might be TRBD1 (6 bases). Germline loops: CDR1 MDHEN, CDR2 SYDVKM. The CDR3 contains 15 residues. This CDR3 reads CVGSSPRGRDTEAFF. The DNA for the CDR3 is TGTGTCGGCAGTTCCCCCAGGGGTCGAGACACTGAAGCTTTCTTT.

The rearrangement joins TRBV28 to TRBJ1-1, with D tentatively TRBD1 (5 bases). There are 13 residues in the CDR3. The germline V and J ends were trimmed by 7 bases and 3 bases, with 12 bases remaining between them. Germline V gene sequence: CDR1 MDHEN, CDR2 SYDVKM. CDR3 nucleotides: TGTGCCAGCATTGGGGGTGGGTACACTGAAGCTTTCTTT. Its translation: CASIGGGYTEAFF.

In its sample, this clonotype was seen a few times. The V and J genes are TRBV30 and TRBJ2-1; maybe TRBD2 (5 bases). Germline CDR1 and CDR2: GTSNPN and SVGIG (reference sequence). V was shortened by 0 bases and J by 8 bases, with 8 bases between the two germline ends. The CDR3 extends over 12 amino acids. The CDR3 protein is CAWSVRGDEQFF. The CDR3 coding sequence is TGTGCCTGGAGTGTCCGGGGTGATGAGCAGTTCTTC. Drawing the rest from reference TRBV30 and TRBJ2-1, the complete variable domain is SQTIHQWPATLVQPVGSPLSLECTVEGTSNPNLYWYRQAAGRGLQLLFYSVGIGQISSEVPQNLSASRPQDRQFILSSKKLLLSDSGFYLCAWSVRGDEQFFGPGTRLTVL.

This clonotype occurred many times. The gene calls are TRBV6-2 or TRBV6-3 and TRBJ2-3, with a tentative D call TRBD2 (6 bases). Trimming removed 2 bases at V and 5 bases at J, with 26 bases between. The CDR3 totals 19 residues. Germline V CDR1 and CDR2: MNHEY, SVGEGT. In nucleotides, the CDR3 is TGTGCCAGCAGTTACGTTAGAGGGCGCGGTACCGCGCGGGGAGATACGCAGTATTTT. Amino acids: CASSYVRGRGTARGDTQYF.

Ten or more counts support this clonotype. CDR3 nucleotides: TGCAGTGCCGGGCGCTACAACAATGAGCAGTTCTTC. As protein: CSAGRYNNEQFF. The V call is TRBV20-1, the J call TRBJ2-1; D call uncertain. Trimming took off 6 bases at V and 5 bases at J, with 11 bases between the two ends. There are 12 residues in the CDR3. Germline V gives CDR1 DFQATT, CDR2 SNEGSKA (reference sequence).

The rearrangement joins TRBV10-3 to TRBJ1-3; maybe TRBD1 (5 bases). Germline values: CDR1 ENHRY, CDR2 SYGVKD. CDR3 size: 14 residues. Trimming removed 8 bases from V and 0 bases from J, with 11 bases in between. CDR3 in DNA: TGTGCCATCGGGGCGGACCACTCTGGAAACACCATATATTTT. Translating it yields CAIGADHSGNTIYF.